The present TCR beta chain was sequenced within a study of shared clonotypes between healthy human individuals. Looking at the study overall: Each donor had three CD4 naive, three CD4 memory, two CD8 naive and one CD8 memory plate. Study-wide results and limits: Non-shared clonotypes showed lower generation probabilities than clonotypes common to all four donors.

With respect to this clone: Its antigen remains unknown.

CD8 memory comprised CD45RO+ plus CCR7-negative CD45RA+ TemRA cells. Deep was the level at which the assay was run. TCRdb's copy holds only in-frame clones and misses some; the assay was immunoSEQ multiplex PCR. Here the sample spans approximately 98,000 clones, around 68% being singletons. Sequencing was carried out using memory CD8+ T cells sorted from blood. Subset noted: CD45RO+ cells pooled with CCR7-negative TemRA cells. The origin of this receptor is a woman in her twenties or thirties in good health.

This CDR3 is CASSNDVQETQYF. The CDR3 DNA follows: TGTGCCAGCAGTAATGACGTCCAAGAGACCCAGTACTTC. The V call is TRBV6-5, the J call TRBJ2-5, with D uncertain. Germline loops: CDR1 MNHEY, CDR2 SVGAGI. This CDR3 has 13 amino acids. V lost 5 bases and J 1 base, leaving 8 bases between the germline ends.